The 30 T cell receptor beta chains presented below share a single source sample, sequenced in a study of blood T cell repertoires in COVID-19. TCRdb's copy holds only in-frame clones and misses some; the assay was immunoSEQ multiplex PCR. The sample has around 76,000 clones, about 85% seen once; the top ten hold more than 10%. Sequencing was done on a sample of peripheral blood. The receptors stem from a man aged 50-59 years with COVID-19, enrolled during active disease.

The CDR3 sequence is CASSQEPGMNGELFF. CDR3 DNA sequence: TGCGCCAGCAGCCAAGAACCAGGGATGAACGGGGAGCTGTTTTTT. The chain couples TRBV4-3 to TRBJ2-2; a possible D gene is TRBD1 (5 bases). The CDR3 runs 15 residues. V was clipped by 0 bases and J by 7 bases, with 12 bases between them. Germline assignment: CDR1 LGHNA and CDR2 YSLEER.

The chain is built from TRBV18 and TRBJ2-1, with 11 bases that match TRBD1. This CDR3 region has 14 residues. V shed 4 bases, J shed 8 bases, and the junction held 4 bases outside the gene matches. Germline V gene data show CDR1 as KGHSH and CDR2 as LQKENI. The CDR3 reads CASSRDRGGDEQFF. The DNA of the CDR3 is TGTGCCAGCTCACGGGACAGGGGGGGAGATGAGCAGTTCTTC.

J is TRBJ2-5 and V is TRBV5-1, with 10 bases matching TRBD1. CDR3 length: 16 amino acids. V was pared by 4 bases and J by 4 bases, with 10 bases of the junction left unmatched. Germline CDR1 reads SGHRS; CDR2 reads YFSETQ. The CDR3 sequence is CASSKERDRGVETQYF. As DNA, the CDR3 is TGCGCCAGCAGCAAAGAACGGGACAGGGGTGTAGAGACCCAGTACTTC.

A few counts support this clone. One end of the junction fails to match germline, which may point to a read error. CDR3 in DNA: TGTGCCAGCAGCCCCGGTTCCACCACCAGGGAGCTGTTTTTT. Translation gives CASSPGSTTRELFF. The gene calls are TRBV7-3 and TRBJ2-2; no clear D. This CDR3 is built from 14 residues. Germline loops: CDR1 SGHTA, CDR2 FQGTGA.

The V call is TRBV6-2 or TRBV6-3, the J call TRBJ1-6; D remains unclear. The CDR3 spans 15 residues. The V gene's germline CDR1 is MNHEY and CDR2 SVGEGT. V lost 5 bases and J lost 10, with 18 bases in between. CDR3 sequence: CASSVQRRERSPLHF. DNA for the CDR3: TGTGCCAGCAGTGTACAAAGAAGGGAGCGATCACCCCTCCACTTT.

The rearrangement links TRBV2 to TRBJ2-3; D is unresolved. The V gene lost 7 bases and the J gene lost 0 bases, with 11 bases spanning the gap. The CDR3 totals 14 residues. Germline lookup yields CDR1 SNHLY and CDR2 FYNNEI. The CDR3 DNA sequence: TGTGCCAGCATGCGGTTCTATAGCACAGATACGCAGTATTTT. Its translation is CASMRFYSTDTQYF.

This chain joins TRBV5-1 and TRBJ2-7; TRBD2 agrees at 7 bases. Germline loops: CDR1 SGHRS, CDR2 YFSETQ. The CDR3 extends over 15 amino acids. The V gene end was trimmed by 0 bases and the J gene end by 2 bases; junction bases not matched to a gene: 5. The CDR3 nucleotides are TGCGCCAGCAGCTTGGTTGCGGGAGAGACCTACGAGCAGTACTTC. It is translated as CASSLVAGETYEQYF.

CDR3 bases: TGTGCCAGCAGTCCCCTAGGATACGAGCAGTACTTC. Translating it yields CASSPLGYEQYF. The chain couples TRBV25-1 to TRBJ2-7, with D unclear. Trimming took 5 bases from V and 4 from J, leaving 9 bases between them. The CDR3 is 12 amino acids. Germline V CDR1 and CDR2: MGHDK, SYGVNS.

The chain carries TRBV28 and TRBJ2-5, with D perhaps matching TRBD1 (5 bases). V was pared by 6 bases and J by 4 bases, with 12 bases between. The CDR3 extends over 13 amino acids. CDR1 is MDHEN, CDR2 SYDVKM, per germline. For the CDR3, the DNA is TGTGCCAGCAGAGGGGCTTCGAGAGAGACCCAGTACTTC. It translates to CASRGASRETQYF.

In DNA form, the CDR3 reads TGTGCCAGCAGCTTGGCGGGACTGTGGGACGAGCAGTACTTC. Its translation is CASSLAGLWDEQYF. This chain joins TRBV11-2 and TRBJ2-7; TRBD2 is a possible D gene (6 bases). Germline CDR1 SGHAT, CDR2 FQNNGV. The CDR3 consists of 14 residues. Trimming removed 3 bases from V and 5 bases from J, with 14 bases in between.

Written as DNA, the CDR3 is TGTGCCAGCAGTTTATCGGGACAGGGTGACACAGATACGCAGTATTTT. This encodes CASSLSGQGDTDTQYF. The chain couples TRBV28 to TRBJ2-3, with 9 positions matching TRBD1. This CDR3 contains 16 residues. CDR1 is MDHEN, CDR2 SYDVKM, per germline. V lost 1 base, J lost 2 bases, and 4 bases stayed unmatched.

This chain uses TRBV5-4 with TRBJ2-7; 7 bases are a match to TRBD1. The trim removed 4 bases at V and 6 bases at J, leaving 1 base unmatched. The V gene's germline CDR1 is SGHNT and CDR2 YYREEE (reference sequence). This CDR3 has 11 amino acids. The CDR3 spells CASSRTGEQYF. CDR3 DNA sequence: TGTGCCAGCAGCAGGACAGGCGAGCAGTACTTC.

The V and J genes are TRBV4-1 and TRBJ2-5, with D possibly TRBD2 on 7 matching bases. The V gene lost 2 bases and the J gene lost 5 bases, with 24 bases spanning the gap. Germline V gene lookup returns CDR1 MGHRA and CDR2 YSYEKL. CDR3 length equals 18 residues. CDR3 nucleotide sequence: TGCGCCAGCAGCCAATCTAGCTCAAGGGGGGGCATCCGGGAGACCCAGTACTTC. Translated, it gives CASSQSSSRGGIRETQYF.

This clone occurred a few times. The chain is built from TRBV7-9 and TRBJ2-1, with a tentative D call TRBD1 (6 bases). Per the germline V gene, CDR1 is SEHNR and CDR2 is FQNEAQ (reference sequence). This CDR3 region has 15 residues. V dropped 9 bases and J dropped 2 bases, with 17 bases sitting between them. The chain's CDR3 is CASTGPATTYNEQFF. The CDR3 DNA reads TGTGCCAGTACAGGGCCGGCTACCACCTACAATGAGCAGTTCTTC.

This clone was counted only a few times. The genes are TRBV6-4 and TRBJ2-2; the D gene is possibly TRBD1 (5 bases). The CDR3 is made up of 13 amino acids. The germline gives CDR1 MRHNA, CDR2 SNTAGT. Between the trimmed V and J ends, which lost 2 bases and 5 bases, there was a span of 6 bases. DNA of the CDR3: TGTGCCAGCAGTGACGGGGCGACCGGGGAGCTGTTTTTT. Translation gives CASSDGATGELFF.

This sequence joins TRBV6-5 and TRBJ2-3; TRBD1 is a possible D gene (5 bases). The V end was cut by 4 bases, the J end by 3 bases, with 14 bases between. The CDR3 runs 15 residues. Germline lookup yields CDR1 MNHEY and CDR2 SVGAGI. CDR3 amino acids: CASSSPRQLTDTQYF. In nucleotides, the CDR3 is TGTGCCAGCAGTTCCCCCAGACAGCTTACAGATACGCAGTATTTT.

J is TRBJ2-3 and V is TRBV6-6, with 7 bases lining up with TRBD1. Germline trimming cut 4 bases from V and 3 bases from J; bases unmatched to any gene: 4. Germline V gives CDR1 MNHNY, CDR2 SVGAGI (reference sequence). CDR3 length: 14 amino acids. CDR3 residues: CASSLRQGTDTQYF. CDR3 bases: TGTGCCAGCAGTTTAAGACAGGGAACAGATACGCAGTATTTT.

The chain carries TRBV5-4 and TRBJ2-2, with 9 bases identical to TRBD1. Germline values: CDR1 SGHNT, CDR2 YYREEE (reference sequence). This CDR3 is 15 amino acids long. V trimming: 2 bases; J trimming: 8 bases; junction bases outside the gene matches: 7. CDR3 sequence: CASSFGQGRGGELFF. CDR3 in DNA: TGTGCCAGCAGCTTCGGACAGGGGCGGGGAGGGGAGCTGTTTTTT.

This chain joins TRBV15 and TRBJ2-1, with TRBD2 matching over 7 bases. The germline CDR1 and CDR2 sequences are LNHNV and YYDKDF (reference sequence). There are 17 residues in the CDR3. Trimming removed 1 base from V and 1 base from J; junction bases left unmatched: 7. The CDR3 sequence: CATSRGAGPGSYNEQFF. The CDR3 nucleotides read TGTGCCACCAGCAGAGGAGCGGGACCTGGATCCTACAATGAGCAGTTCTTC.

The V and J genes are TRBV28 and TRBJ2-1; perhaps TRBD2 as D (6 bases). The V end was cut by 8 bases, the J end by 4 bases, with 12 bases between. This CDR3 is built from 13 residues. In germline, CDR1 is MDHEN, CDR2 SYDVKM. The CDR3 sequence is CASLARPYNEQFF. The CDR3 bases are TGTGCCAGCCTAGCGCGACCTTACAATGAGCAGTTCTTC.

As regards this clone: At the DNA level, this CDR3 is encoded by other sequences in the same sample as well. The V and J genes are TRBV20-1 and TRBJ2-1; no definite D call. The CDR3 runs 11 residues. The V end was cut by 3 bases, the J end by 5 bases, with 5 bases between. Germline values: CDR1 DFQATT, CDR2 SNEGSKA (reference sequence). CDR3 nucleotide sequence: TGCAGTGCTAGTCCCGACAATGAGCAGTTCTTC. Encoded protein: CSASPDNEQFF.

The V call is TRBV6-5, the J call TRBJ2-3; D is possibly TRBD2 (6 bases). The V and J ends lost 6 bases and 4 bases respectively, with 14 bases between them. Germline CDR1 is MNHEY and CDR2 is SVGAGI. The CDR3 loop spans 14 amino acids. This CDR3 reads CASSPGRAADTQYF. CDR3 bases: TGTGCCAGCAGCCCCGGGAGAGCGGCAGATACGCAGTATTTT.

This clone was seen only a few times. This rearrangement joins TRBV9 to TRBJ2-7; D may be TRBD2 (6 bases). The CDR3 covers 13 residues. Germline-derived CDR1 and CDR2 are SGDLS and YYNGEE. V was trimmed by 0 bases and J by 6 bases, leaving 10 bases between them. This CDR3 is CASSVARDSEQYF. The CDR3 region has the DNA TGTGCCAGCAGCGTAGCCCGGGACTCCGAGCAGTACTTC.

The chain is built from TRBV5-6 and TRBJ1-1; 8 nucleotides agree with TRBD1. The germline CDR1 and CDR2 sequences are SGHDT and YYEEEE. The CDR3 length is 15 residues. Unmatched junction bases numbered 10, after V lost 4 bases and J lost 5 bases. For the CDR3, the DNA is TGTGCCAGCAGCCCAGCAGGGGGCAGGGGAACTGAAGCTTTCTTT. Encoded protein: CASSPAGGRGTEAFF. The variable domain in full, with the rest retrieved from reference TRBV5-6 and TRBJ1-1, is DAGVTQSPTHLIKTRGQQVTLRCSPKSGHDTVSWYQQALGQGPQFIFQYYEEEERQRGNFPDRFSGHQFPNYSSELNVNALLLGDSALYLCASSPAGGRGTEAFFGQGTRLTVV.

This chain connects TRBV29-1 to TRBJ2-1; TRBD2 agrees at 10 bases. Germline values: CDR1 SQVTM, CDR2 ANQGSEA. V trimming: 8 bases; J trimming: 6 bases; junction bases outside the gene matches: 10. The CDR3 is 14 residues long. The CDR3 sequence is CSLTLAGDFNEQFF. The DNA of the CDR3 is TGCAGCCTCACCCTAGCGGGAGACTTCAATGAGCAGTTCTTC.

The V gene is TRBV4-1, the J gene TRBJ2-1, with 12 bases identical to TRBD2. The CDR3 covers 17 residues. CDR1 MGHRA and CDR2 YSYEKL come from the germline V gene. Losses at the gene ends were 0 bases for V and 8 bases for J; bases not matched to a gene: 8. Written as DNA, the CDR3 is TGCGCCAGCAGCCAAGATGGAACTAGCGGGAGGATATATGAGCAGTTCTTC. This sequence encodes CASSQDGTSGRIYEQFF.

The CDR3: CASSDAVTNTGELFF. CDR3 nucleotides: TGTGCCAGCAGTGACGCAGTCACGAACACCGGGGAGCTGTTTTTT. This sequence joins TRBV2 and TRBJ2-2; D is unclear. V was trimmed by 3 bases and J by 0 bases, leaving 8 bases between them. The CDR3 is 15 residues long. Germline V CDR1 and CDR2: SNHLY, FYNNEI.

The chain uses TRBV28 and TRBJ1-2; D uncertain. V shed 4 bases and J shed 4 bases, with 16 bases lying between them. From germline, CDR1 is MDHEN and CDR2 SYDVKM. The CDR3 runs 15 residues. For the CDR3, the DNA is TGTGCCAGCAGTTCCGCCTCGGCGCGGATCTATGGCTACACCTTC. Translating gives CASSSASARIYGYTF.

The V gene is TRBV7-8, the J gene TRBJ2-7, with D uncertain. The germline gives CDR1 SGHVS, CDR2 FQNEAQ. The CDR3 runs 13 residues. V lost 5 bases to trimming and J lost 3 bases, with 11 bases between them. For the CDR3, the DNA is TGTGCCAGCAGCCCTCAGGCGCTCTACGAGCAGTACTTC. Translating it yields CASSPQALYEQYF. The whole variable domain, remainder taken from reference TRBV7-8 and TRBJ2-7, is GAGVSQSPRYKVAKRGQDVALRCDPISGHVSLFWYQQALGQGPEFLTYFQNEAQLDKSGLPSDRFFAERPEGSVSTLKIQRTQQEDSAVYLCASSPQALYEQYFGPGTRLTVT.

The V gene is TRBV4-2, the J gene TRBJ2-2, with TRBD1 matching 8 bases. The CDR3 consists of 17 residues. V lost 0 bases to trimming and J lost 8 bases; unmatched junction nucleotides: 11. Germline V gene lookup returns CDR1 LGHNA and CDR2 YNFKEQ. The CDR3 loop is CASSQDPGTGPDGELFF. The CDR3 coding sequence is TGTGCCAGCAGCCAAGATCCCGGGACAGGCCCGGATGGGGAGCTGTTTTTT.